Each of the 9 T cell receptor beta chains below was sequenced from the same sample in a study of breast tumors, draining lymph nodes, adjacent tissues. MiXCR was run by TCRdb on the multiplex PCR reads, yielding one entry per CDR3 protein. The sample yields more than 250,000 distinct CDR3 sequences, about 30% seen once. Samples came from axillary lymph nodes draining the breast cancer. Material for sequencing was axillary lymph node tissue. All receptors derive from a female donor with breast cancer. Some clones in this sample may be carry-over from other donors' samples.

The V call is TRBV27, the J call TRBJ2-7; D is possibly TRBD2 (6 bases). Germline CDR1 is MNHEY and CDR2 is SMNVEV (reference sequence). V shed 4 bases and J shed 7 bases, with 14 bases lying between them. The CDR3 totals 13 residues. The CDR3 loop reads CASSSFPGGEQYF. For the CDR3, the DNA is TGTGCCAGCAGTTCCTTCCCAGGAGGGGAGCAGTACTTC.

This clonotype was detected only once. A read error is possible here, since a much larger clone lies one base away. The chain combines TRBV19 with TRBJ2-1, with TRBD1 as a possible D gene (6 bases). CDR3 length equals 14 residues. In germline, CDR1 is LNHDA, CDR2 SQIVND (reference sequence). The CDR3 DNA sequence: TGTGCCAGTAAATCGGGACAAATCCCCAATGGGCAGTTCTTC. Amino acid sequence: CASKSGQIPNGQFF.

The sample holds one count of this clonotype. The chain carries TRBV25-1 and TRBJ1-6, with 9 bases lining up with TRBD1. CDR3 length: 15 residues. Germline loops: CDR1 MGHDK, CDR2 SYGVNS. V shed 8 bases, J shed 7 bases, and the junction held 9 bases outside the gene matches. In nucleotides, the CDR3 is TGTGCCAGCGGAGGGACAGGGAGGGCAAATTCACCCCTCCACTTT. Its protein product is CASGGTGRANSPLHF.

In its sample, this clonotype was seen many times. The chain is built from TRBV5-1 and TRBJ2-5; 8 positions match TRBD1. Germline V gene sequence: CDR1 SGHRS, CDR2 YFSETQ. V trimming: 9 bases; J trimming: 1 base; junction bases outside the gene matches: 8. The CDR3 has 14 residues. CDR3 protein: CATRTGLGQETQYF. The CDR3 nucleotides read TGCGCCACCCGGACAGGGCTAGGCCAAGAGACCCAGTACTTC. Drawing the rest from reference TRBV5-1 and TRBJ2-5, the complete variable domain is KAGVTQTPRYLIKTRGQQVTLSCSPISGHRSVSWYQQTPGQGLQFLFEYFSETQRNKGNFPGRFSGRQFSNSRSEMNVSTLELGDSALYLCATRTGLGQETQYFGPGTRLLVL.

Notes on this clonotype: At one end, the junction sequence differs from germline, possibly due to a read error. CDR3 amino acids: CASSQESLGTSGKNF. For the CDR3, the DNA is TGTGCCAGCAGCCAAGAATCGTTAGGGACTAGCGGGAAGAACTTC. This rearrangement joins TRBV3-1 to TRBJ2-7, with TRBD2 matching over 13 bases. Germline CDR1 is LGHDT and CDR2 is YNNKEL (reference sequence). This CDR3 has 15 amino acids.

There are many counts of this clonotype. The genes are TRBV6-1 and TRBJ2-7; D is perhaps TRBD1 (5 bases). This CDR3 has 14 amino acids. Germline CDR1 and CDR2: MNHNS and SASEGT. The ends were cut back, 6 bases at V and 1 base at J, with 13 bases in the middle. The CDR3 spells CASRARVESYEQYF. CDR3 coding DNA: TGTGCCAGCAGGGCCAGGGTTGAGTCCTACGAGCAGTACTTC.

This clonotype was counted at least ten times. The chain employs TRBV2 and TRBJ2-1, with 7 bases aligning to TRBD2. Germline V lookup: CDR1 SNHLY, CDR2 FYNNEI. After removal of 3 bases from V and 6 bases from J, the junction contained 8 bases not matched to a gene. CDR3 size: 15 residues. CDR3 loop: CASSESREALNEQFF. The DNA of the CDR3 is TGTGCCAGCAGTGAGTCCCGGGAGGCCCTCAATGAGCAGTTCTTC.

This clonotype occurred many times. The CDR3 region is CASSTGRFADTQYF. Written as DNA, the CDR3 is TGTGCCAGCAGTACCGGGAGGTTCGCAGATACGCAGTATTTT. The J gene is TRBJ2-3, the V gene TRBV5-4; 7 bases match TRBD2. The CDR3 is 14 residues long. Trimming took 5 bases from V and 4 from J; bases not matched to a gene: 7. Per germline, CDR1 SGHNT and CDR2 YYREEE (reference sequence). Based on the CDR3 plus reference TRBV5-4 and TRBJ2-3, the full variable domain is ETGVTQSPTHLIKTRGQQVTLRCSSQSGHNTVSWYQQALGQGPQFIFQYYREEENGRGNFPPRFSGLQFPNYSSELNVNALELDDSALYLCASSTGRFADTQYFGPGTRLTVL.

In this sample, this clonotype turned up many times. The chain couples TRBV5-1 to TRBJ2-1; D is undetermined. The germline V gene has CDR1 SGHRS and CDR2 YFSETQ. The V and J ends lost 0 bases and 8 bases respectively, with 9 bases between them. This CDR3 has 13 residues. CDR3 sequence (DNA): TGCGCCAGCAGCTTGGCTCCCAGTGATGAGCAGTTCTTC. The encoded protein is CASSLAPSDEQFF.